This T cell receptor (beta chain) was captured by sequencing in a study of T-cell reconstitution after alpha-beta-depleted transplantation in children. This clonotype has a handful of counts. Its antigen is as yet unknown. The germline V gene encodes CDR1 SGHTA and CDR2 FQGNSA. This CDR3 spans 17 amino acids. Deletions cut 5 bases from V and 7 bases from J, with 26 bases between. Whole-study results and caveats: At one year after transplant, newly produced T cells mostly accounted for T-cell counts and diversity.

For TCRbeta, the library was prepared with unique molecular identifiers. Each CDR3 protein gets one entry after TCRdb re-called the PCR reads with MiXCR. The repertoire holds about a million distinct CDR3 sequences, about 29% seen once, with over 25% in the top ten. This receptor was taken from a boy younger than two who had a stem cell transplant for SCID, so the T cells may come from the graft donor. This sequence joins TRBV7-2 and TRBJ2-5; D call uncertain. The material sequenced was PBMCs, mostly from graft donor cells, taken 360 days after TCRalphabeta/CD19-depleted stem cell transplant. The CDR3 DNA is TGTGCCAGCAGCGAACCGGGCAGTCCCATAATTTATGGGACCCAGTACTTC. It translates to CASSEPGSPIIYGTQYF. The entire variable domain, with the rest obtained from reference TRBV7-2 and TRBJ2-5, is as follows: GAGVSQSPSNKVTEKGKDVELRCDPISGHTALYWYRQSLGQGLEFLIYFQGNSAPDKSGLPSDRFSAERTGGSVSTLTIQRTQQEDSAVYLCASSEPGSPIIYGTQYFGPGTRLLVL.